A selection of T cell receptor beta chains follows, all from one sample in a study of blood T cell repertoires in COVID-19. Profiled with immunoSEQ multiplex PCR; TCRdb holds only in-frame clones, not every one. Among about 200,000 clones listed, 86% were seen once. Material for sequencing was PBMCs or T cells enriched from blood (not recorded which). The source is a man between 40 and 49 years old with acute COVID-19. Both conserved end residues are part of each CDR3. Each record gives: clone size, V gene, CDR3 length, J gene, D gene, CDR3 protein, CDR3 DNA. The D gene is left open where the match is weak. Clone size is shown for a subset of rows, as once, few, many or a class of expanded clone.

>NA|TRBV9|16|TRBJ2-2|TRBD1
CASSVGQGGLSGELFF
TGTGCCAGCAGCGTAGGACAGGGTGGGCTTTCCGGGGAGCTGTTTTTT
>NA|TRBV10-3|15|TRBJ1-2|TRBD1
CAISESGDRVRGYTF
TGTGCCATCAGTGAGTCCGGGGACAGGGTCCGTGGCTACACCTTC
>NA|TRBV21-1|17|TRBJ1-5|NA
CASSRRTDRPGNQPQHF
TGTGCCAGCAGCCGCCGTACTGACAGGCCGGGCAATCAGCCCCAGCATTTT
>NA|TRBV30|12|TRBJ2-7|TRBD1
CAWNRGLREQYF
TGTGCCTGGAACAGGGGTTTGAGGGAGCAGTACTTC
>few|TRBV16|15|TRBJ1-4|NA
CASTTSPGVSEKLFF
TGTGCCAGCACCACCAGTCCAGGGGTAAGCGAAAAACTGTTTTTT
>NA|TRBV29-1|15|TRBJ2-3|TRBD2
CSVAGLAGPTDTQYF
TGCAGCGTCGCCGGGTTAGCGGGACCGACAGATACGCAGTATTTT
>NA|TRBV5-4|14|TRBJ2-3|NA
CASSPGGMTDTQYF
TGTGCCAGCAGCCCTGGCGGGATGACAGATACGCAGTATTTT
>once|TRBV28|15|TRBJ2-6|TRBD1
CASSAGQAGANVLTF
TGTGCCAGCAGTGCGGGACAGGCTGGGGCCAACGTCCTGACTTTC
>once|TRBV9|15|TRBJ1-2|TRBD1
CASSAYAPGQGFVTF
TGTGCCAGCAGCGCTTACGCTCCGGGACAGGGATTTGTAACCTTC
>NA|TRBV19|14|TRBJ2-1|NA
CASSIWPFRNEQFF
TGTGCCAGTAGTATTTGGCCCTTCCGCAATGAGCAGTTCTTC
>NA|TRBV4-3|14|TRBJ2-7|NA
CASSQDRGGYEQYF
TGCGCCAGCAGCCAAGACAGGGGCGGGTACGAGCAGTACTTC
>NA|TRBV28|20|TRBJ1-5|TRBD1
CASSLRRGTGISVGNQPQHF
TGTGCCAGCAGTTTAAGGAGGGGGACAGGGATTAGTGTGGGCAATCAGCCCCAGCATTTT
>NA|TRBV5-5|14|TRBJ1-6|NA
CASSLEGLNSPLHF
TGTGCCAGCAGCTTGGAGGGACTTAATTCACCCCTCCACTTT
>NA|TRBV29-1|18|TRBJ2-1|TRBD2
CSVPPGLAGVAPHNEQFF
TGCAGCGTGCCCCCGGGACTAGCGGGAGTTGCGCCACACAATGAGCAGTTCTTC
>few|TRBV7-2|15|TRBJ1-1|NA
CASSLGGHLNTEAFF
TGTGCCAGCAGCCTCGGGGGGCACTTGAACACTGAAGCTTTCTTT
>NA|TRBV28|12|TRBJ2-3|TRBD2
CASSAPKREKYF
TGTGCCAGCTCTGCCCCCAAGCGGGAGAAGTATTTT
>NA|TRBV27|16|TRBJ2-1|TRBD2
CASSLERGHSYNEQFF
TGTGCCAGCAGTTTAGAGCGGGGCCACTCCTACAATGAGCAGTTCTTC
>NA|TRBV28|15|TRBJ1-5|NA
CASSLGQGSNQPQHF
TGTGCCAGCAGTTTAGGGCAGGGGAGCAATCAGCCCCAGCATTTT
>NA|TRBV30|11|TRBJ2-7|NA
CACRSSYEQYF
TGTGCCTGCCGGTCCTCCTACGAGCAGTACTTC
>NA|TRBV7-3|14|TRBJ2-3|TRBD2
CASSPSGSADTQYF
TGTGCCAGCAGCCCTAGCGGGAGTGCAGATACGCAGTATTTT
>few|TRBV2|13|TRBJ1-1|TRBD1
CAGRTGEIPEAFF
TGTGCCGGAAGGACAGGGGAGATCCCTGAAGCTTTCTTT
>NA|TRBV11-2|15|TRBJ2-1|NA
CASSLGGRASDEQFF
TGTGCCAGCAGCTTGGGGGGTAGGGCTAGCGATGAGCAGTTCTTC
>NA|TRBV29-1|14|TRBJ2-5|TRBD1
CSARRDSREETQYF
TGCAGCGCCCGAAGGGACAGCCGAGAAGAGACCCAGTACTTC
>NA|TRBV9|12|TRBJ2-1|NA
CASAWGDNEQFF
TGTGCCAGCGCTTGGGGGGACAATGAGCAGTTCTTC
>few|TRBV5-1|13|TRBJ1-1|NA
CASSLGGLTEAFF
TGCGCCAGCAGCTTGGGAGGGTTGACTGAAGCTTTCTTT
>NA|TRBV21-1|15|TRBJ1-2|NA
CASSIWDRGLGGYTF
TGTGCCAGCAGCATATGGGACAGGGGGTTGGGAGGCTACACCTTC
>NA|TRBV19|14|TRBJ2-7|TRBD1
CASKGQSSSYEQYF
TGTGCCAGTAAGGGACAGTCCAGCTCCTACGAGCAGTACTTC
>NA|TRBV30|16|TRBJ1-5|NA
CAWSVRQGGLNQPQHF
TGTGCCTGGAGTGTACGTCAGGGAGGGCTGAATCAGCCCCAGCATTTT
>once|TRBV9|13|TRBJ2-7|NA
CASSPSGPYEQYF
TGTGCCAGCAGCCCGAGCGGACCCTACGAGCAGTACTTC